This TCR beta chain was observed in a study of cytomegalovirus exposure and HLA in healthy donors. Notes on the study in general: TCR beta V segments were, for the most part, productive about 87% or about 30% of the time in an earlier analysis. An ancestry cluster, one associated with Asian ancestry, reportedly showed fewer N-insertions than the approximately 720-donor mean in a later analysis. Rates of TCR association differed by HLA locus in a later analysis, with DRB1 highest and HLA-C lowest.

V was cut by 5 bases and J by 7 bases, with 21 bases left in between. Germline-derived CDR1 and CDR2 are WNHNN and SYGVQD (reference sequence). This CDR3 comprises 16 residues. 13 Jbeta primers and 60 Vbeta primers were used for the PCR. Libraries were prepared by immunoSEQ multiplex PCR; TCRdb keeps only in-frame clonotypes and omits some of them. The data contain 60,000 to 90,000 clones, roughly 67% of them singletons. With respect to this clone: Its antigen is currently unknown.

This cohort consisted of healthy bone marrow donors. The sequenced sample consisted of PBMCs. The chain couples TRBV10-1 to TRBJ2-1, with D perhaps matching TRBD2 (6 bases). This sequence was found in a man aged 40-49 years in good health and CMV-seropositive. This chain's CDR3 is CASSYRAGFSGNEQFF. Here the CDR3 DNA reads TGCGCCAGCAGTTATAGGGCGGGGTTCTCCGGAAATGAGCAGTTCTTC.